One and the same sample provided the 21 T cell receptor beta chains below, sequenced in a study of cytomegalovirus exposure and HLA in healthy donors. A multiplex PCR was run with 60 Vbeta primers and 13 Jbeta primers. This table comes from immunoSEQ multiplex PCR, and its TCRdb copy is limited to in-frame clones, with some not included. In the table there are roughly 150,000 clones, around four fifths of which are singletons. The sample was PBMCs. The receptor source for this set is a man between 18 and 29 years old in good health and CMV-seropositive.

V usage is TRBV18 and J usage is TRBJ2-3, with TRBD1 identical over 8 bases. The CDR3 length is 14 residues. From germline, CDR1 is KGHSH and CDR2 LQKENI. V lost 10 bases and J lost 2; bases outside the gene matches: 8. The CDR3 sequence: CATLRTGITDTQYF. The CDR3, as DNA: TGTGCCACCCTCAGGACAGGGATCACAGATACGCAGTATTTT. The full variable domain, with the rest looked up from reference TRBV18 and TRBJ2-3, is NAGVMQNPRHLVRRRGQEARLRCSPMKGHSHVYWYRQLPEEGLKFMVYLQKENIIDESGMPKERFSAEFPKEGPSILRIQQVVRGDSAAYFCATLRTGITDTQYFGPGTRLTVL.

The CDR3 coding sequence is TGCGCCAGCAGCTTATCAGGGGCTGAAGAGACCCAGTACTTC. Encoded protein: CASSLSGAEETQYF. The V call is TRBV5-1, the J call TRBJ2-5; D possibly corresponds to TRBD1 (6 bases). V was cut by 2 bases and J by 3 bases, with 11 bases left in between. CDR1 is SGHRS and CDR2 is YFSETQ in the germline V gene. The CDR3 is 14 amino acids.

This chain connects TRBV5-5 to TRBJ1-2; D is perhaps TRBD1 (6 bases). The CDR3 extends over 15 amino acids. Germline CDR1 reads SGHKS; CDR2 reads YYEKEE (reference sequence). Trimming removed 4 bases from V and 8 bases from J, with 21 bases in between. CDR3 bases: TGTGCCAGCAGCGGAAGACAACAGGGAACGGGAGGCTACACCTTC. It is translated as CASSGRQQGTGGYTF.

The chain couples TRBV13 to TRBJ1-1; TRBD1 is a possible D gene (6 bases). CDR3 length: 17 residues. CDR1 and CDR2 from the germline V gene are PRHDT and FYEKMQ (reference sequence). V was pared by 5 bases and J by 0 bases, with 19 bases between. The CDR3 nucleotides read TGTGCCAGCAGCGACCGGGATAGAGGGACACTGAACACTGAAGCTTTCTTT. It encodes CASSDRDRGTLNTEAFF.

This chain uses TRBV4-2 with TRBJ2-1; 15 nucleotides line up with TRBD2. CDR3 size: 20 residues. The ends lost 3 bases at V and 5 bases at J; junction bases unmatched: 14. Germline values: CDR1 LGHNA, CDR2 YNFKEQ. The CDR3 DNA is TGTGCCAGCAGCCACCTGGCGGTGGGACTAGCGGGAGGAGAGGACAATGAGCAGTTCTTC. Encoded protein: CASSHLAVGLAGGEDNEQFF.

This clone came up once. V gene TRBV5-8 combines with J gene TRBJ2-3; TRBD1 matches at 12 bases. The CDR3 has 15 amino acids. CDR1 SGHTS and CDR2 YDEGEE come from the germline V gene. J lost 3 bases, V lost 3 bases, and 2 bases had no gene match. The DNA of the CDR3 is TGTGCCAGCAGCTCGGGACAGGGGGCTACAGATACGCAGTATTTT. This translates into CASSSGQGATDTQYF.

This clone has a single count. This chain connects TRBV13 to TRBJ2-7; a weak D match, TRBD2 (6 bases). CDR1 is PRHDT, CDR2 FYEKMQ, per germline (reference sequence). With 5 bases removed from V and 3 bases from J, the gap between germline ends came to 17 bases. The CDR3 spans 15 residues. The CDR3 sequence: CASSPKWGDHYEQYF. The CDR3 nucleotides read TGTGCCAGCAGCCCCAAGTGGGGGGACCACTACGAGCAGTACTTC.

The V and J genes are TRBV6-1 and TRBJ2-7; tentative D call: TRBD2 (6 bases). The length of the CDR3 is 15 residues. V gave up 4 bases and J gave up 6 bases, with 19 bases separating them. The germline CDR1 and CDR2 sequences are MNHNS and SASEGT. In DNA form, the CDR3 reads TGTGCCAGCAGTGGACGGGACTTAAAAATAGGCGAGCAGTACTTC. As protein: CASSGRDLKIGEQYF.

The V and J genes are TRBV28 and TRBJ1-2; D not resolved. The CDR3 runs to 13 residues. From germline, CDR1 is MDHEN and CDR2 SYDVKM. Between the trimmed V and J ends, which lost 1 base and 4 bases, there was a span of 7 bases. CDR3 loop: CASSLSGPYGYTF. The CDR3 DNA is TGTGCCAGCAGTTTATCAGGTCCCTATGGCTACACCTTC.

J is TRBJ2-5 and V is TRBV5-4; no firm D call. Germline-derived CDR1 and CDR2 are SGHNT and YYREEE (reference sequence). CDR3 size: 13 residues. V lost 7 bases and J 4 bases, leaving 14 bases between the germline ends. CDR3 sequence: CASSSGTGETQYF. CDR3 nucleotide sequence: TGTGCCAGCTCGAGTGGAACGGGAGAGACCCAGTACTTC.

This clone was seen only once. The CDR3 coding sequence is TGTGCCAGTAGTATTACTTCCGGGACAGGTCGTGAAAAACTGTTTTTT. Its protein is CASSITSGTGREKLFF. The V call is TRBV19, the J call TRBJ1-4; 8 nucleotides align to TRBD1. J was trimmed by 7 bases and V by 3 bases; bases with no gene match: 10. CDR1 LNHDA and CDR2 SQIVND come from the germline V gene (reference sequence). The CDR3 runs 16 residues.

V gene TRBV6-5 combines with J gene TRBJ2-7; 14 nucleotides align to TRBD2. This CDR3 has 13 amino acids. CDR1 is MNHEY and CDR2 is SVGAGI in the germline V gene. The junction had 2 bases not matched to a gene; V was cut back by 8 bases and J by 5 bases. In DNA, the CDR3 is TGTGCCAGCGGGGGACTAGCGGGAGACGAGCAGTACTTC. Residues: CASGGLAGDEQYF.

This chain uses TRBV29-1 with TRBJ1-3, with TRBD1 matching 7 bases. Trimming at V came to 4 bases and at J to 0 bases, leaving 6 bases not matched to a gene. Germline V lookup: CDR1 SQVTM, CDR2 ANQGSEA. CDR3 size: 15 residues. CDR3 nucleotide sequence: TGCAGCGTTGGGACAGGCGGCCTCTCTGGAAACACCATATATTTT. Translating gives CSVGTGGLSGNTIYF.

J is TRBJ2-3 and V is TRBV4-3; 7 bases match TRBD2. The V gene end was trimmed by 3 bases and the J gene end by 5 bases; junction bases not matched to a gene: 17. The CDR3 spans 18 residues. CDR1 and CDR2 from the germline V gene are LGHNA and YSLEER. As DNA, the CDR3 is TGCGCCAGCAGCCAGGGACCCGGGACTACCGTGGCCGGAGATACGCAGTATTTT. Protein product: CASSQGPGTTVAGDTQYF.

V gene TRBV11-2 combines with J gene TRBJ2-2; 7 nucleotides line up with TRBD2. Germline assignment: CDR1 SGHAT and CDR2 FQNNGV. The CDR3 spans 17 residues. Trimming took 6 bases from V and 2 from J; bases not matched to a gene: 12. Here the CDR3 reads CASRSPFRGRNTGELFF. The CDR3 DNA sequence: TGTGCCAGCAGATCCCCCTTTCGCGGGAGAAACACCGGGGAGCTGTTTTTT.

The chain carries TRBV5-1 and TRBJ2-2; D unclear. The germline gives CDR1 SGHRS, CDR2 YFSETQ. This CDR3 is 11 amino acids long. The V end lost 7 bases, the J end lost 6 bases, and 7 bases lay between the germline ends. CDR3 sequence: CASYLAGELFF. The CDR3 region has the DNA TGCGCCAGCTACCTAGCCGGGGAGCTGTTTTTT.

About this clone itself: The conserved final phenylalanine or tryptophan is absent from the CDR3, which likely points to a read error. V gene TRBV2 combines with J gene TRBJ1-6; 7 positions agree with TRBD1. This CDR3 is built from 12 residues. After removal of 6 bases from V and 10 bases from J, the junction contained 3 bases not matched to a gene. The germline CDR1 and CDR2 sequences are SNHLY and FYNNEI. The CDR3 is CASSDRVSPLHL. CDR3 bases: TGTGCCAGCAGCGACAGGGTGTCACCCCTCCACCTT.

This clone was seen a handful of times. As the CDR3 is not closed by the conserved phenylalanine or tryptophan, this likely results from a read error. This sequence joins TRBV4-1 and TRBJ1-6, with TRBD1 as a possible D gene (5 bases). This CDR3 comprises 14 residues. Germline V gene sequence: CDR1 MGHRA, CDR2 YSYEKL. The V gene lost 0 bases and the J gene lost 11 bases, with 11 bases spanning the gap. The DNA for the CDR3 is TGCGCCAGCAGCCAAGATAGTGACAGCACACCCCTCCACCTT. Amino acids: CASSQDSDSTPLHL.

This chain joins TRBV29-1 and TRBJ2-5; TRBD1 matches 9 bases. CDR1 and CDR2 (germline): SQVTM, ANQGSEA. Trimming took 3 bases from V and 5 from J; bases not matched to a gene: 7. CDR3 length: 14 amino acids. The CDR3 spells CSVDDRGSSETQYF. The DNA of the CDR3 is TGCAGCGTTGATGACAGGGGGTCTTCTGAGACCCAGTACTTC.

This chain joins TRBV19 and TRBJ2-1; the match to TRBD2 covers 8 bases. The CDR3 has 16 amino acids. Per germline, CDR1 LNHDA and CDR2 SQIVND (reference sequence). The V segment lost 1 base and the J segment 4 bases; nucleotides outside the gene matches: 6. This chain's CDR3 is CASSIGQRGIYNEQFF. The CDR3 DNA reads as TGTGCCAGTAGTATAGGGCAGCGGGGGATTTACAATGAGCAGTTCTTC.

The V and J genes are TRBV19 and TRBJ1-1; TRBD1 is a possible D gene (5 bases). Germline assignment: CDR1 LNHDA and CDR2 SQIVND (reference sequence). The CDR3 loop spans 15 amino acids. With 4 bases removed from V and 1 base from J, the gap between germline ends came to 13 bases. CDR3 residues: CASSTDKAGNTEAFF. For the CDR3, the DNA is TGTGCCAGTAGTACGGACAAGGCTGGGAACACTGAAGCTTTCTTT.